This T cell receptor (beta chain) is drawn from a study of blood T cell repertoires in COVID-19. In the study overall: Sources were T cells, B-cell-depleted T cells, or PBMCs; the material itself was cDNA or gDNA.

This clone has just a few counts. The V and J ends lost 6 bases and 2 bases, in that order; junction bases with no gene match: 3. The CDR3 sequence is 14 residues long. Germline values: CDR1 ENHRY, CDR2 SYGVKD. The repertoire was sequenced with immunoSEQ multiplex PCR; TCRdb's copy has only in-frame clones and lacks some. The sample contains 68,000 or so clones, just over 85% of which appear only once. What was sequenced was peripheral blood. The V gene is TRBV10-3, the J gene TRBJ1-1; 10 nucleotides match TRBD1. The TCR sequence derives from a man in his fifties or sixties with acute or convalescent COVID-19. DNA of the CDR3: TGTGCCATCAGAGACAGGGGGCGAAACACTGAAGCTTTCTTT. Protein sequence: CAIRDRGRNTEAFF.